Listed below are T cell receptor beta chains from one sample, sequenced in a study of glioma-infiltrating T cells. TCRdb independently ran MiXCR on the multiplex PCR reads; one entry per CDR3 protein. This repertoire shows approximately 90,000 distinct CDR3 sequences, about 25% found once; its top ten account for roughly 7%. Sequenced: glioma tissue, nonneoplastic brain tissue, or PBMCs (not recorded which). Every receptor here comes from a human donor with low-grade glioma or glioblastoma, undergoing nonglioma brain surgery, or in good health (not recorded which). Each CDR3 is given with its conserved first and last residue. A D gene is named only where the DNA matches it firmly. The listing skips clone size in some rows; elsewhere it reads once, few, many or a size class.

d_call: .
clone_size: many
j_call: TRBJ2-7
v_call: TRBV27
cdr3_aa: CASSLGGYDEQYF
cdr3_nt: TGTGCCAGCAGTTTGGGGGGTTATGACGAGCAGTACTTC

d_call: .
clone_size: many
j_call: TRBJ2-3
v_call: TRBV20-1
cdr3_aa: CSARDLGLTADTQYF
cdr3_nt: TGCAGTGCTAGAGATCTTGGTCTGACGGCGGATACGCAGTATTTT

d_call: .
clone_size: many
j_call: TRBJ1-5
v_call: TRBV7-2
cdr3_aa: CASSQVGGTQPQHF
cdr3_nt: TGTGCCAGCAGCCAAGTGGGAGGGACACAGCCCCAGCATTTT

d_call: .
clone_size: many
j_call: TRBJ1-5
v_call: TRBV18
cdr3_aa: CASSPQEVKSNQPQHF
cdr3_nt: TGTGCCAGCTCACCCCAGGAAGTGAAGAGCAATCAGCCCCAGCATTTT

d_call: TRBD2
clone_size: many
j_call: TRBJ2-3
v_call: TRBV7-2
cdr3_aa: CASSVGLAGGGTQYF
cdr3_nt: TGTGCCAGCAGCGTCGGACTAGCGGGGGGTGGTACGCAGTATTTT

d_call: .
clone_size: many
j_call: TRBJ1-5
v_call: TRBV20-1
cdr3_aa: CSARGVGNQPQHF
cdr3_nt: TGCAGTGCTAGAGGGGTGGGCAATCAGCCCCAGCATTTT

d_call: .
clone_size: .
j_call: TRBJ1-3
v_call: TRBV12-3/TRBV12-4
cdr3_aa: CASSKEGFGNTIYF
cdr3_nt: TGTGCCAGCAGCAAAGAGGGATTTGGAAACACCATATATTTT

d_call: TRBD1
clone_size: many
j_call: TRBJ1-6
v_call: TRBV5-1
cdr3_aa: CASSLQTGKDSPLHF
cdr3_nt: TGCGCCAGCAGCCTACAGACAGGGAAGGATTCACCCCTCCACTTT

d_call: TRBD2
clone_size: .
j_call: TRBJ2-1
v_call: TRBV30
cdr3_aa: CACSGGGSGYEQFF
cdr3_nt: TGTGCCTGTAGTGGAGGCGGGAGCGGGTATGAGCAGTTCTTC

d_call: .
clone_size: many
j_call: TRBJ2-3
v_call: TRBV5-1
cdr3_aa: CASSLMPGEDRTDTQYF
cdr3_nt: TGCGCCAGCAGCTTGATGCCTGGGGAGGACCGCACAGATACGCAGTATTTT